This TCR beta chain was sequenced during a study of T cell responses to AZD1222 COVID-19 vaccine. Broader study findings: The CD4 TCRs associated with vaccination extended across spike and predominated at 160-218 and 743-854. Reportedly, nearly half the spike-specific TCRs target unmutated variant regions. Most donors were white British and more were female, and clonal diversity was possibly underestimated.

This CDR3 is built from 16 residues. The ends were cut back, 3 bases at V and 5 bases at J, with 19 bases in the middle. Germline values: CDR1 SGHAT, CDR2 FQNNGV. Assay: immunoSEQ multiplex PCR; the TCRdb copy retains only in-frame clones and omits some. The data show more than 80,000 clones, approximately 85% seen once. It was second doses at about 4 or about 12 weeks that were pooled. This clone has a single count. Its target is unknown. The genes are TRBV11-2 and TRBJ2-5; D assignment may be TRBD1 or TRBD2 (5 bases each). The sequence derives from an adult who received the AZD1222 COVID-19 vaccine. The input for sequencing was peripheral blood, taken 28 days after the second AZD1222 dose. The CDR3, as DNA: TGTGCCAGCAGCTTTAGACCGGTGGGACGAGCGGAGACCCAGTACTTC. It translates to CASSFRPVGRAETQYF.